This T cell receptor beta chain was observed in a study of blood T cell repertoires in COVID-19. Germline loops: CDR1 ENHRY, CDR2 SYGVKD. The CDR3 sequence is 13 residues long. V lost 4 bases, J lost 14 bases, and 17 bases lay in between. Clones were read by immunoSEQ multiplex PCR, and TCRdb kept only the in-frame ones, dropping some. This sample has around 76,000 clones, with approximately 83% found just once. The source of this sequence is a man between 25 and 39 years old with COVID-19, enrolled during active disease. The specimen was peripheral blood. This sequence joins TRBV10-3 and TRBJ1-4; a possible D gene is TRBD1 (6 bases). This chain's CDR3 is CAISGGEGTGLFF. CDR3 sequence (DNA): TGTGCCATCAGTGGGGGCGAGGGTACAGGGCTGTTTTTT.